This record covers a single T cell receptor (beta chain). The data belong to a study of blood T cell repertoires in COVID-19. Study information: T cells, B-cell-depleted T cells, or PBMCs supplied cDNA or gDNA.

There are 16 residues in the CDR3. The V segment lost 1 base and the J segment 4 bases; nucleotides outside the gene matches: 5. In germline, CDR1 is LGHNA, CDR2 YSLEER. Original processing notes: Reference gene primer amplification gave estimated nucleated cell counts. Data came from immunoSEQ multiplex PCR; TCRdb stores just in-frame clones and leaves some out. V and J calls and clone size are given by that table; D and trimming were obtained from the DNA. The table lists hundreds of thousands of clones, under 90% of them singletons. The TCR sequence derives from an elderly man with acute or convalescent COVID-19. The chain has TRBV4-3 and TRBJ2-5; 11 nucleotides agree with TRBD2. Material: peripheral blood. Written as DNA, the CDR3 is TGCGCCAGCAGCCAAGCGACTAGCGGGATCGGAGAGACCCAGTACTTC. Translating it yields CASSQATSGIGETQYF.